This T cell receptor (beta chain) was documented in a study of T cells in Graves' hyperthyroidism and ophthalmopathy. The study's findings and limits: Stable hyperthyroidism was told apart from ophthalmopathy by a model built on 13 V-J features.

Disease lasting under 3 months, a NOSPECS grade of at least 4, and a Clinical Activity Score of at least 3 were features of the ophthalmopathy patients. Uncontrolled infection, other autoimmune disease, pregnancy or lactation barred patients from enrollment. Clinical symptoms, serum thyroxine, TRAb, thyroid ultrasound and orbital computed tomography informed diagnoses. On this clonotype: Its antigen is still unknown.

TCR beta CDR3 region amplification was performed from RNA transcripts. RT-PCR in the first round (using the HTBI primer set) targeted the TCR CDR3. TCRdb reprocessed the multiplex PCR reads via MiXCR and lists one record per CDR3 protein. The sample shows 500,000 or so distinct CDR3 sequences, 15% to 20% of them seen only once. This CDR3 contains 19 residues. The germline CDR1 and CDR2 sequences are KGHDR and SFDVKD. The V segment lost 2 bases and the J segment 8 bases; nucleotides outside the gene matches: 15. The receptor was derived from a woman aged 30 to 39 with Graves' ophthalmopathy. The chain recombines TRBV24-1 with TRBJ2-1, with TRBD2 matching 12 bases. Specimen: blood. CDR3: CATSDSDGRLAGAKYEQFF. In nucleotides, the CDR3 is TGTGCCACCAGTGATTCGGACGGTCGACTAGCGGGAGCGAAGTATGAGCAGTTCTTC.